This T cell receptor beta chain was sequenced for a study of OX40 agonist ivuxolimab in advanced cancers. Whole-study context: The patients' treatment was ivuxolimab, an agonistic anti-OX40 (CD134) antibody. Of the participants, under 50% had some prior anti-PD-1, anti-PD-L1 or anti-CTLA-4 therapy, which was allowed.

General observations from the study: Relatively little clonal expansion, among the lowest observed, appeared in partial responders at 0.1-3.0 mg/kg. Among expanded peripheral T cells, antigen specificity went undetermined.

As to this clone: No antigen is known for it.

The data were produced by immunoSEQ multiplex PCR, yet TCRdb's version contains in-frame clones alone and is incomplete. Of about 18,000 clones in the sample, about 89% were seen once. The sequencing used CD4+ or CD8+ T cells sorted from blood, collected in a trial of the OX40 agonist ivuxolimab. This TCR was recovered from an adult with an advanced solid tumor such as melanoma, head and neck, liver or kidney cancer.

CDR3 protein: CASSSGRGADTQYF. The CDR3 DNA reads as TGTGCCAGCAGCTCGGGGCGGGGGGCAGATACGCAGTATTTT. The chain joins TRBV7-6 to TRBJ2-3, with 8 bases fitting TRBD2. The ends lost 4 bases at V and 4 bases at J; junction bases unmatched: 4. This CDR3 is built from 14 residues. CDR1 and CDR2 (germline): SGHVS, FNYEAQ.